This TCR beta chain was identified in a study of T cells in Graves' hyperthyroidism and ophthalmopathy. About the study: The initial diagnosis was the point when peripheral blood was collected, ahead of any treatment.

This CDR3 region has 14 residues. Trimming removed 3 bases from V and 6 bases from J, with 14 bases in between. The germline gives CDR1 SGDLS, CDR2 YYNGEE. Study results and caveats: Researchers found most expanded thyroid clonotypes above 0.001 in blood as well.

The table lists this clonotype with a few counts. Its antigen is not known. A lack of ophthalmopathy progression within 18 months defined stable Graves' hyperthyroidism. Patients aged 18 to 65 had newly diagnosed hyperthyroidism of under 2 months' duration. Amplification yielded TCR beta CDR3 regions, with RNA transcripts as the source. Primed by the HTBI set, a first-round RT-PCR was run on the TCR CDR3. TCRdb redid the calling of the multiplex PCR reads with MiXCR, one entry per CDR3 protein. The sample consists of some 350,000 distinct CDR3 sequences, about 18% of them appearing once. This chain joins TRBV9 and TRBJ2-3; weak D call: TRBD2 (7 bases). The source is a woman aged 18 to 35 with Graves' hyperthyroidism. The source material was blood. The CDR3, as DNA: TGTGCCAGCAGCGGTTGGGGGGGCCGGGATACGCAGTATTTT. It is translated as CASSGWGGRDTQYF.